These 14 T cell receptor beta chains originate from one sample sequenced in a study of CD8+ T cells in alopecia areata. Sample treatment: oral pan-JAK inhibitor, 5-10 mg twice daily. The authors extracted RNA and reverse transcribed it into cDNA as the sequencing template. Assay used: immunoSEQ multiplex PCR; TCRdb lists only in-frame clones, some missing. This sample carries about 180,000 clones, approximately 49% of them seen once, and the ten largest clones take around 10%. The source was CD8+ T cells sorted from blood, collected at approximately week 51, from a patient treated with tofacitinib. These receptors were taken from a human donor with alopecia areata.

The CDR3 DNA sequence: TGCGCCAGCAGCCTCGCTTGGGCAGATACGCAGTATTTT. Its protein product is CASSLAWADTQYF. The chain is built from TRBV5-1 and TRBJ2-3; D remains ambiguous. V shed 4 bases and J shed 4 bases, with 10 bases lying between them. This CDR3 contains 13 residues. Germline-derived CDR1 and CDR2 are SGHRS and YFSETQ.

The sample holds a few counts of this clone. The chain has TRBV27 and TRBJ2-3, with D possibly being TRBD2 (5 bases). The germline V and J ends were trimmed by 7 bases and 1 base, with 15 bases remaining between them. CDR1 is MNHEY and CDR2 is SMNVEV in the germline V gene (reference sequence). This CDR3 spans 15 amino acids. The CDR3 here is CASMMGVFRTDTQYF. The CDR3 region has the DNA TGTGCCAGCATGATGGGAGTCTTCCGCACAGATACGCAGTATTTT.

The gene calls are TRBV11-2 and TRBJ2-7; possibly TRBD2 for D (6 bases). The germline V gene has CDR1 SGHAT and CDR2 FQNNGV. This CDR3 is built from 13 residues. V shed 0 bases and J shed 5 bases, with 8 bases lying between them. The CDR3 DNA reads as TGTGCCAGCAGCTTAGAACGGGGGAACGAGCAGTACTTC. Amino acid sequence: CASSLERGNEQYF.

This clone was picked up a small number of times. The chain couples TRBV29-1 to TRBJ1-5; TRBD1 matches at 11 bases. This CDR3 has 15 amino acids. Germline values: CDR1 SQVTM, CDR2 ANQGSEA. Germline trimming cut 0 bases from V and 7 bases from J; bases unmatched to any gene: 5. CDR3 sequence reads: CSVEEGTGGGQPQHF. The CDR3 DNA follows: TGCAGCGTTGAAGAAGGGACAGGGGGTGGGCAGCCCCAGCATTTT.

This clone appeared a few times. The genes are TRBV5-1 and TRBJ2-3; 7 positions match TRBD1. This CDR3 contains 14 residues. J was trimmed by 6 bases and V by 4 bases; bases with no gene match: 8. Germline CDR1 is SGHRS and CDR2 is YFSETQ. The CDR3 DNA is TGCGCCAGCAGCCCGACAGGGCGAGGGGATACGCAGTATTTT. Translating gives CASSPTGRGDTQYF.

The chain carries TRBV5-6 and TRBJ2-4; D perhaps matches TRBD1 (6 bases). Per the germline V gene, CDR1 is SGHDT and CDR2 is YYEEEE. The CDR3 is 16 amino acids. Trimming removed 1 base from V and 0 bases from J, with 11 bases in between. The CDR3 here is CASSLSQGIAKNIQYF. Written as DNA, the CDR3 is TGTGCCAGCAGCTTGTCCCAGGGGATAGCCAAAAACATTCAGTACTTC.

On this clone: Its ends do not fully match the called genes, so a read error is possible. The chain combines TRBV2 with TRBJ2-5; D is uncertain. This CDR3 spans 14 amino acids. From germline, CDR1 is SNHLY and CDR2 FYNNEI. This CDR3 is CASSEASIQETQYF. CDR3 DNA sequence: TGTGCCAGCAGCGAAGCCAGTATACAAGAGACCCAGTACTTC.

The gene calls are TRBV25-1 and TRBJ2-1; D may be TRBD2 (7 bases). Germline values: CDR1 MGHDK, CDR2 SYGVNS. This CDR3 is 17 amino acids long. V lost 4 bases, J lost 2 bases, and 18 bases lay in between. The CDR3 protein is CASSAQGRGATYNEQFF. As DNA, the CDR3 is TGTGCCAGCAGTGCCCAGGGACGGGGGGCCACCTACAATGAGCAGTTCTTC.

CDR3 in amino acids: CSGRTQSSYNEQFF. CDR3 DNA sequence: TGCAGCGGAAGGACACAAAGCTCCTACAATGAGCAGTTCTTC. V gene TRBV29-1 combines with J gene TRBJ2-1; TRBD1 is a possible D gene (5 bases). Germline CDR1 is SQVTM and CDR2 is ANQGSEA. This CDR3 has 14 residues. Trimming took off 7 bases at V and 0 bases at J, with 13 bases between the two ends.

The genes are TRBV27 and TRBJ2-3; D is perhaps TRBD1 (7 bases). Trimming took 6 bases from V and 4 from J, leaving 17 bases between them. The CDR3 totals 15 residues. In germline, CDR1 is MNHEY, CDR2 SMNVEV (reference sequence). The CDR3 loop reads CASRYQGGLADTQYF. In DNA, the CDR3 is TGTGCCAGCAGATATCAGGGGGGATTGGCAGATACGCAGTATTTT.

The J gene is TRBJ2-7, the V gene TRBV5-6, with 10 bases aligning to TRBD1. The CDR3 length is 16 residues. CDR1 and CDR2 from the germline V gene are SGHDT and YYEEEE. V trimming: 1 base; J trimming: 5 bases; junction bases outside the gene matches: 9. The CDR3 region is CASSLRDRGIKNEQYF. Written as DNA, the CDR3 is TGTGCCAGCAGCTTGAGGGACAGGGGAATAAAAAACGAGCAGTACTTC.

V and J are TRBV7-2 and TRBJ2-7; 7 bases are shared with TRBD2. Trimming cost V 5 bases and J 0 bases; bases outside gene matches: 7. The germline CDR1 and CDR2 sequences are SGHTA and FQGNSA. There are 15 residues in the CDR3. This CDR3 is CASSPRRGSSYEQYF. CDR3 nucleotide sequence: TGTGCCAGCAGCCCAAGGCGGGGGTCCTCCTACGAGCAGTACTTC. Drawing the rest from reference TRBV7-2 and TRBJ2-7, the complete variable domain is GAGVSQSPSNKVTEKGKDVELRCDPISGHTALYWYRQSLGQGLEFLIYFQGNSAPDKSGLPSDRFSAERTGGSVSTLTIQRTQQEDSAVYLCASSPRRGSSYEQYFGPGTRLTVT.

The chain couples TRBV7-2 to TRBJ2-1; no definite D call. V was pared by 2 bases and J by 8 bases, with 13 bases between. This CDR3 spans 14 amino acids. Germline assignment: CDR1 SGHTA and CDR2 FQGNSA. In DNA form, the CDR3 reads TGTGCCAGCAGCTTACTGAGGTCGCAAGATGAGCAGTTCTTC. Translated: CASSLLRSQDEQFF.

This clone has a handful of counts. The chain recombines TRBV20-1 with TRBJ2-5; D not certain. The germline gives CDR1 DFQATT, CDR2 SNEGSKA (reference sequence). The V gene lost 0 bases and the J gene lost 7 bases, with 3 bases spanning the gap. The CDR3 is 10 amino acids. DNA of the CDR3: TGCAGTGCTAGAGATGTGACCCAGTACTTC. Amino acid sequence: CSARDVTQYF.